This TCR beta chain was identified during a study of shared T cell receptors in the human thymus (dated by TCRdb to the early 2020s). In the study overall: The study examined how self-reactive, shared T-cell receptor alpha chains are generated in the human thymus.

To prepare the library, the immunoSEQ multiplex PCR assay was applied. This is the immuneACCESS table as TCRdb keeps it, with only in-frame sequences that have V and J called. A part of the clones is gone; compared with another copy, unresolved V genes explain less than half, and the rest is unexplained. Here the sample has some 640,000 clones; more than 75% occur a single time. Roughly 0.0086% of the sample belongs to the ten largest clones. Notes on this clone: Its antigen is not yet known. Nothing much larger sits one base from this clone, and base qualities are not available.

These sequences were also reported in another study, on human thymus T cells. From that second study: In Finland, the donors were immunologically healthy infants who were having open corrective cardiac surgery for congenital heart defects. Thymus tissue was collected as surgical resects that were removed during corrective cardiac surgery. Both the thymic and the peripheral blood repertoires appeared to show biased V and J gene segment usage. The related research reported highly overlapping thymic TCR repertoires among unrelated individuals. The study characterized TCR alpha and beta repertoires from about 8 infant thymus samples and four related peripheral blood samples. Donor ages ranging from about 7 to 250 days were recorded, and a handful of male and a couple of female infants were included in the cohort. After being mechanically released from the tissue, thymocytes were kept at -70 degrees C in pellets of about 9-34 million cells. Genomic DNA was extracted from frozen cell pellets with a QIAsymphony instrument. The immunoSEQ multiplex PCR assay was used to amplify the TCRB and TCRAD loci from a standardized quantity of quality-controlled genomic DNA. Amplicons spanned the V(D)J region at a length sufficient to cover the CDR3 and identify V and J genes. The amplicons were sequenced on an Illumina platform via the commercial immunoSEQ service. Primer bias and sequencing errors were corrected as previously described, and TCRAD and TCRB were defined on the basis of the IMGT database. Analysis of the repertoires was done with immunoSEQ Analyzer 3.0 and VDJTools and included basic statistics, V/J segment usage, diversity estimates, rarefaction and pairwise overlap. To estimate diversity, the Chao1, ChaoE, Efron-Thisted, Shannon and inverse Simpson indices were applied, and diversity was also estimated on datasets down-sampled to the smallest sample. Repertoire overlap was determined by strict matching of CDR3 nucleotide sequence, V gene and J gene, and Jaccard-based multidimensional scaling clustering was applied. On average, thymus samples gave 800,000 or so unique TCRB clonotypes, whereas blood samples gave approximately 84,000.

The TCR sequence derives from a boy in the first two years of life with a congenital heart defect. Donor details come from another sample of the same person, matched by shared clones. Specimen: thymocytes.

The DNA sequence reads TGCGCCAGCAGCTTGGGCAGAACCTACGAGCAGTACTTC. This yields the protein CASSLGRTYEQYF. The rearrangement combines TRBV5-1 with TRBJ2-7, with no D gene named confidently. The CDR3 holds 13 amino acids from the cysteine to the phenylalanine. Of the read, only the CDR3 DNA is kept; its 39 bases are in frame from base 1. Via the germline V gene, CDR1 is SGHRS and CDR2 YFSETQ. The germline ends are 6 bases apart after V is trimmed by 0 bases and J by 2 bases.